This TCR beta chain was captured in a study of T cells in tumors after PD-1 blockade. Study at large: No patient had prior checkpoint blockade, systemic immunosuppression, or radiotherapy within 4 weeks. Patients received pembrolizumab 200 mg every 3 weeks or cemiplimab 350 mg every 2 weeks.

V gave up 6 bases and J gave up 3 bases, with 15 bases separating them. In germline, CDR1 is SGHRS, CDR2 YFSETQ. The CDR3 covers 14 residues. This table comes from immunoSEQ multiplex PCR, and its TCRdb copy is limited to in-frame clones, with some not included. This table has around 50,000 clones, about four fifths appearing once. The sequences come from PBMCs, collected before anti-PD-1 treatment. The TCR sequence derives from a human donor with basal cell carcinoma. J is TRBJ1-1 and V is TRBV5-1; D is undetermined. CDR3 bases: TGCGCCAGCAAATTAACCGGGATGCACACTGAAGCTTTCTTT. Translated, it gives CASKLTGMHTEAFF.